This T cell receptor beta chain emerged from a study of blood T cell repertoires in COVID-19. Background on the study: From T cells, B-cell-depleted T cells, or PBMCs came the material, which was cDNA or gDNA.

This CDR3 has 13 amino acids. From germline, CDR1 is MGHRA and CDR2 YSYEKL. Trimming took 5 bases from V and 12 from J; bases not matched to a gene: 8. In the original analysis: Researchers report that nucleated cell counts were estimated from reference gene primer amplification. Clones were read by immunoSEQ multiplex PCR, and TCRdb kept only the in-frame ones, dropping some. That table gives V, J and clone size, and the DNA gave D and trimming. The repertoire holds roughly 180,000 clones, roughly 86% seen once, with more than 0.75% in the top ten. This TCR came from a man younger than 35 with acute or convalescent COVID-19. Specimen: peripheral blood. This chain joins TRBV4-1 and TRBJ2-5; 11 bases match TRBD2. This CDR3 is CASSALAGGLKYF. For the CDR3, the DNA is TGCGCCAGCAGCGCGTTAGCGGGGGGGCTTAAGTACTTC.